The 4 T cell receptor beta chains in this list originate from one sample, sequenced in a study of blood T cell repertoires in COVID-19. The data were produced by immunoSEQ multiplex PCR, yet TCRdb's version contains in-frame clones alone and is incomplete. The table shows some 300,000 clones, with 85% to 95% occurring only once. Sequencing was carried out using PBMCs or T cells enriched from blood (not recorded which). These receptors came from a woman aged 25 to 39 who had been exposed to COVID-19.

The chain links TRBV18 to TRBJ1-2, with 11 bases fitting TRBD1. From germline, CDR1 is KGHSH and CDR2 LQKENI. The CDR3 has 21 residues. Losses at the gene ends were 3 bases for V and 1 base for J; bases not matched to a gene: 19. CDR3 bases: TGTGCCAGCTCACCTCTCGGACCCGGGACAGGGGGGTACAGCCATAACTATGGCTACACCTTC. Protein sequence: CASSPLGPGTGGYSHNYGYTF.

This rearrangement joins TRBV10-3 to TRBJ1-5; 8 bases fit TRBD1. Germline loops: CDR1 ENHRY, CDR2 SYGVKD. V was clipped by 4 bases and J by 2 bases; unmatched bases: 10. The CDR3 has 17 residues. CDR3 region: CAISVPGQGTGNQPQHF. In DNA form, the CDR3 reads TGTGCCATCAGTGTTCCCGGACAGGGCACGGGCAATCAGCCCCAGCATTTT.

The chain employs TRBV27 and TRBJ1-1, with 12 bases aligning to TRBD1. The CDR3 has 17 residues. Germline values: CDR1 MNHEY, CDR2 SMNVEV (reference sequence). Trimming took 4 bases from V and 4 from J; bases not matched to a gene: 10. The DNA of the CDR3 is TGTGCCAGCAGTTCCGGGACAGGGGGCTGGTTGGTCACTGAAGCTTTCTTT. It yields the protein CASSSGTGGWLVTEAFF.

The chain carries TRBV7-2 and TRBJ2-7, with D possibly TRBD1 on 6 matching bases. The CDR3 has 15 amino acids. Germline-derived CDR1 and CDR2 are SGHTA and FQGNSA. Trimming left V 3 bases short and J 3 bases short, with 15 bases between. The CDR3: CASSFYATGDYEQYF. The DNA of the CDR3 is TGTGCCAGCAGCTTTTATGCGACAGGAGACTACGAGCAGTACTTC.